This entry features one TCR beta chain sequence. This CDR3 comprises 13 residues. The V and J ends lost 0 bases and 9 bases respectively, with 10 bases between them. The germline CDR1 and CDR2 sequences are SGHTS and YDEGEE. The sample originates from a study of blood T cell repertoires in COVID-19. Background on the study: Samples representing acute and convalescent COVID-19 were sourced from the United States, Italy and Spain. The cDNA or gDNA used as material had been derived from T cells, B-cell-depleted T cells, or PBMCs.

Original processing methods: The authors estimated nucleated cell counts from reference gene primer amplification. The repertoire was sequenced with immunoSEQ multiplex PCR; TCRdb's copy has only in-frame clones and lacks some. That table supplies the V and J calls and clone size; D and trimming were determined from the DNA. The sample has about 220,000 clones, 70% to 90% seen once. This TCR was sampled from a woman aged 45-59 years with acute COVID-19. The rearrangement uses TRBV5-8 and TRBJ1-5, with unresolved D. Sequencing was carried out using PBMCs or T cells enriched from blood (not recorded which). Here the CDR3 reads CASSLGPRSPQHF. CDR3 sequence (DNA): TGTGCCAGCAGCTTGGGACCGCGGTCGCCCCAGCATTTT.